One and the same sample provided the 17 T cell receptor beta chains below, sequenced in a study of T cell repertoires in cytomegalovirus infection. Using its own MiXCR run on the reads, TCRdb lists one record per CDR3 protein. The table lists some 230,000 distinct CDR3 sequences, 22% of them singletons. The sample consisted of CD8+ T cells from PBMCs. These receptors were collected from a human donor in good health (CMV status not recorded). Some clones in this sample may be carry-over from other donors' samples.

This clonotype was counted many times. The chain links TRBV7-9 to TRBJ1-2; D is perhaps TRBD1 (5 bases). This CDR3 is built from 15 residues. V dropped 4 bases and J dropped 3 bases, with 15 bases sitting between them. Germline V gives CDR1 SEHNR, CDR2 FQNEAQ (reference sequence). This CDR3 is CASSYATDVDYGYTF. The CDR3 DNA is TGTGCCAGCAGCTACGCGACAGACGTAGACTATGGCTACACCTTC.

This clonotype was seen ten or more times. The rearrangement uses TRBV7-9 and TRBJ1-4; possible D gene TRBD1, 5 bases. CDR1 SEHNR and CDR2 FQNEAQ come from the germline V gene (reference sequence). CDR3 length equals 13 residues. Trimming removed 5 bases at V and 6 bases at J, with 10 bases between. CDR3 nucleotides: TGTGCCAGCAGCCGAGAGGGGTATGAAAAACTGTTTTTT. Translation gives CASSREGYEKLFF.

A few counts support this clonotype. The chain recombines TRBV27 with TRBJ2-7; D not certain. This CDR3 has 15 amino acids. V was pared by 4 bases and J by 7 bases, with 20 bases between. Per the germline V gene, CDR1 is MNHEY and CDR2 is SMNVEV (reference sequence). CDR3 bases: TGTGCCAGCAGTTCTCCCCGCGACGGGTTCGGGGAGCAGTACTTC. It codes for CASSSPRDGFGEQYF.

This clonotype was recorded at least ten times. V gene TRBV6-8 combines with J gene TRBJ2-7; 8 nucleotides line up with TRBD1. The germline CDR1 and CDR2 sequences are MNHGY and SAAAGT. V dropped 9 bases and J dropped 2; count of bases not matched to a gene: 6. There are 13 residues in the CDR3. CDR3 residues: CASWTGTTYEQYF. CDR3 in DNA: TGTGCCAGTTGGACAGGGACAACCTACGAGCAGTACTTC.

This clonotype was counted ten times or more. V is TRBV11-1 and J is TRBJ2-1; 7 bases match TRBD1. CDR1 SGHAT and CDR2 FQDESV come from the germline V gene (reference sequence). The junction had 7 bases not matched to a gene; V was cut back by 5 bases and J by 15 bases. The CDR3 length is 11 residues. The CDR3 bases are TGTGCCAGCAGCCAAGACAGGGATCGGTTCTTC. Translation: CASSQDRDRFF. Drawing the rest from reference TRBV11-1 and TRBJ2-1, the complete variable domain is EAEVAQSPRYKITEKSQAVAFWCDPISGHATLYWYRQILGQGPELLVQFQDESVVDDSQLPKDRFSAERLKGVDSTLKIQPAELGDSAMYLCASSQDRDRFFGPGTRLTVL.

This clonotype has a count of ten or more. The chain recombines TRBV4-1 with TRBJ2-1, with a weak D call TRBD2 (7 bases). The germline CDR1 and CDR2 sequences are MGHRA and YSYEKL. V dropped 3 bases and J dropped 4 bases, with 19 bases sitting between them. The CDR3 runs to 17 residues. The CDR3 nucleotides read TGCGCCAGCAGCCATCCCGGCGGAGGGGGGGAATACAATGAGCAGTTCTTC. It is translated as CASSHPGGGGEYNEQFF.

The CDR3 sequence is CASRWGGSYEQYF. CDR3 DNA: TGTGCCAGCCGGTGGGGGGGTAGTTACGAGCAGTACTTC. This chain links TRBV27 with TRBJ2-7, with 7 nucleotides matching TRBD2. Losses at the gene ends were 8 bases for V and 4 bases for J; bases not matched to a gene: 8. CDR1 and CDR2 (germline): MNHEY, SMNVEV (reference sequence). This CDR3 is 13 amino acids long.

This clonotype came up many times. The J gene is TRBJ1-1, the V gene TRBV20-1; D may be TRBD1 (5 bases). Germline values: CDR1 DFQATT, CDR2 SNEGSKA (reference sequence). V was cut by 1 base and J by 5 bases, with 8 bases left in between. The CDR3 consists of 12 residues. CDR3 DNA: TGCAGTGCTAGAGGCAGGGAGACTGAAGCTTTCTTT. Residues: CSARGRETEAFF.

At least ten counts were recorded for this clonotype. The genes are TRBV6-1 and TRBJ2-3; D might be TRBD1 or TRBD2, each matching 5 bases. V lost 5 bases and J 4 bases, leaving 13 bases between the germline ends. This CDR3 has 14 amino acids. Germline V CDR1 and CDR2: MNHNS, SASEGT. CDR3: CASSTGLGADTQYF. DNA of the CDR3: TGTGCCAGCAGTACGGGATTGGGGGCAGATACGCAGTATTTT.

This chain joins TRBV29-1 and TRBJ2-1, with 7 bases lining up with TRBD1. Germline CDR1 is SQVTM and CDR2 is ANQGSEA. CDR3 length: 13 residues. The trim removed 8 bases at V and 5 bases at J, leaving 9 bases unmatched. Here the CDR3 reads CSKETGLDNEQFF. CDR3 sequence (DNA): TGCAGCAAGGAGACAGGGCTCGACAATGAGCAGTTCTTC.

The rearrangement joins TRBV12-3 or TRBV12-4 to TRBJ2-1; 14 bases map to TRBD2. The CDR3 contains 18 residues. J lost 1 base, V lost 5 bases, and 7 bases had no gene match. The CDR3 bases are TGTGCCAGCAGTCCAGGGACTAGCGGGGGTCCATCCTACAATGAGCAGTTCTTC. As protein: CASSPGTSGGPSYNEQFF.

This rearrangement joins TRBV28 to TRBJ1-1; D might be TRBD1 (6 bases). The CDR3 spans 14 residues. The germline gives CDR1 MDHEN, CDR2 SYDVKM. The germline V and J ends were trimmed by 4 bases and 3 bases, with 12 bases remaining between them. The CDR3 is CASSSLQGDTEAFF. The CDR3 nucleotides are TGTGCCAGCAGTTCCCTACAGGGAGACACTGAAGCTTTCTTT.

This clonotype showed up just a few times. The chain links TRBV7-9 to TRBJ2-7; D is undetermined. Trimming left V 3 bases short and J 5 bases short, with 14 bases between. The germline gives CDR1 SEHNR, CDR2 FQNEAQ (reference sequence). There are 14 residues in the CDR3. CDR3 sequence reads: CASSFEFRLDEQYF. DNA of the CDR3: TGTGCCAGCAGCTTTGAATTTCGGTTGGACGAGCAGTACTTC.

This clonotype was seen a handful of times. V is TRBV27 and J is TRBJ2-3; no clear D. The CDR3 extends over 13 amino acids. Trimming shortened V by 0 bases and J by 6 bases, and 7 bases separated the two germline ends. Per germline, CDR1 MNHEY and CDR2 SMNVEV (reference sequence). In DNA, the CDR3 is TGTGCCAGCAGTTTATCAGTGGGGGATACGCAGTATTTT. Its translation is CASSLSVGDTQYF.

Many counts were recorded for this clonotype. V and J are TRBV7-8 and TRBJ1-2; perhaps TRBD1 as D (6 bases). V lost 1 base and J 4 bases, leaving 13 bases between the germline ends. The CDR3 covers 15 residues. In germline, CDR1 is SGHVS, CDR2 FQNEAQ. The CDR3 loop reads CASSLVRTAGYGYTF. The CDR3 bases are TGTGCCAGCAGCTTAGTCCGGACAGCAGGCTATGGCTACACCTTC.

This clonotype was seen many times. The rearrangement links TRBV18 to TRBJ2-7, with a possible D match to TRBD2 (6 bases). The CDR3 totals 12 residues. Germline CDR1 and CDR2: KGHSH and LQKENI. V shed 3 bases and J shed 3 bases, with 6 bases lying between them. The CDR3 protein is CASSPEGYEQYF. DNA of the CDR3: TGTGCCAGCTCACCGGAGGGCTACGAGCAGTACTTC. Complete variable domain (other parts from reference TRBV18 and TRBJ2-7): NAGVMQNPRHLVRRRGQEARLRCSPMKGHSHVYWYRQLPEEGLKFMVYLQKENIIDESGMPKERFSAEFPKEGPSILRIQQVVRGDSAAYFCASSPEGYEQYFGPGTRLTVT.

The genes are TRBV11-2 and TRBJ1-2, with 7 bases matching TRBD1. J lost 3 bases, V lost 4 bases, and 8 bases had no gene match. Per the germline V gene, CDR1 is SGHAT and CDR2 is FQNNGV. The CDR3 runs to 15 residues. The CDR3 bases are TGTGCCAGCAGCTCAGGGGGGAATGGGCACTATGGCTACACCTTC. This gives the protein CASSSGGNGHYGYTF.